The subject of this entry is one TCR beta chain. What this receptor recognizes is not known. This may come from a read error, since a much larger clone is one base off. The junction carries 8 bases between V and J, which are trimmed by 2 bases and 3 bases respectively. Including cysteine and phenylalanine, the CDR3 has 14 amino acids. The retained sequence is limited to the CDR3, 42 bases, with the frame set at the first base. For CDR1 and CDR2, the germline V gene lists SGHRS and YFSETQ. Blood RNA was extracted from unsorted whole blood with TRIzol reagent; germline DNA came from the DNeasy Blood & Tissue kit. Chronic HBV infection was present in the patients, and the patients were treatment-naive at sampling. Approximately 4 milliliters of peripheral blood were collected into K2EDTA tubes before surgery. The data were taken from a study of tumor-infiltrating lymphocytes in primary liver carcinoma (dated by TCRdb to 2015 to 2018). About the full investigation: Between November 2015 and 2016, 4 or 5 patients in China with histopathologically diagnosed primary liver carcinoma had surgical resection. Of the five patients (three men and two women, aged 30 to 69 years), four had hepatocellular carcinoma and one had combined HCC and intrahepatic cholangiocarcinoma. Repertoires from technical replicates were highly reproducible, with mean shared-clone rates around 0.87 and correlation coefficients above 0.95. Tumors of the five patients were stage T1-T3 N0M0 with maximum diameters of roughly 4 to 10 cm. TCRbeta repertoire sequencing covered 35 specimens from 5 patients: around 25 tumor regions, 5 adjacent noncancerous liver tissues and 5 peripheral blood samples. Samples yielded roughly 3.5 to 8 million productive TCRbeta reads; read depth did not differ significantly between tissue types. Across five regions of each liver tumor, along with adjacent normal tissue and blood, the study brought together TCRbeta repertoire sequencing, expression microarrays and whole-exome sequencing. What the study reported, not specific to this receptor: The top 250 clones made up a significantly larger repertoire fraction in tumors than in blood (p = 0.039). Only the TCR beta chain was sequenced, so true repertoire diversity is likely underestimated because unpaired alpha chains were not captured. The study included only four to six patients, and the authors note findings should be validated in a larger study. Bulk unsorted samples precluded comparing CD4+ and CD8+ T cell repertoires. Repertoire overlap was found to be higher between tumor regions (mean approximately 35%) than between tumor-adjacent (about 17%) or tumor-blood (around 14%) pairs, consistent with antigen-driven expansion.

TCRbeta-specific cDNA was reverse-transcribed from 500 ng total RNA using a constant-region primer and ProtoScript II reverse transcriptase. The TCRbeta libraries were prepared through three rounds of nested multiplex PCR following a slightly modified ARM-PCR procedure. Multiplex TRBV1-TRBV30 forward primers and a Cbeta reverse primer were used in the first two PCR rounds, each of which was run for around 10 cycles. Sample barcodes and Illumina adapters were added in a final 25-cycle PCR with Deep VentR polymerase. Before sequencing, amplicons between 200 and 500 bp were purified from gel using a QIAquick gel extraction kit. An Illumina HiSeq 2500 was used to sequence the TCRbeta amplicons with 250-bp paired-end reads. The study's processing was this. To recover full CDR3 sequences, reads were quality-trimmed using Trimmomatic v0.33 and paired reads were then merged using FLASH v1.2.11. V, D and J germline segments were assigned to the rearranged TCRbeta sequences using MiGEC v1.2.1b. Clonotype statistics and Shannon-Wiener diversity indices were computed with VDJtools v1.0.0. To reduce sampling bias, subsequent analyses other than the diversity analysis used only the 250 most abundant clonotypes in each sample. TCRdb handled the public reads itself, with Q25 trimming in fastp and clone calling in MiXCR, and kept productive beta chains. Here each entry gathers all rows of one CDR3 protein and keeps the most common genes and DNA. TCRdb's processing, not the authors', yielded these V and J calls. Counted in this sample were 300,000 to 350,000 distinct CDR3 sequences; around 60% of them appeared once. About 6% of the sample rests with the top ten.

Sequenced: peripheral blood. The chain is made from TRBV5-1 and TRBJ2-2, with the D segment identity uncertain. The source is a man aged 40-55 years with primary liver carcinoma and hepatitis B virus infection. At the DNA level, the sequence is TGCGCCAGCAGCTTATCGCCCGACACCGGGGAGCTGTTTTTT. It is translated as CASSLSPDTGELFF.